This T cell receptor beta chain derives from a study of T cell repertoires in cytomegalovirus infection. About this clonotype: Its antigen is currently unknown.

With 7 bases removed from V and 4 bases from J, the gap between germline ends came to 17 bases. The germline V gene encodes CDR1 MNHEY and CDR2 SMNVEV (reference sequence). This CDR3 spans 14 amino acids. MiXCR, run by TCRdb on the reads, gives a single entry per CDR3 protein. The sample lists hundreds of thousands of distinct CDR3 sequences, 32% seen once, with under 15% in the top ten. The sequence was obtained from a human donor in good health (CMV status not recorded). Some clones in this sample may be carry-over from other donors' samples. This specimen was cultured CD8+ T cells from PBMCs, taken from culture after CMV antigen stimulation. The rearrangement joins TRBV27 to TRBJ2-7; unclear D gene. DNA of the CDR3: TGTGCCAGCAATTTTACTCCCACCGGATACGAGCAGTACTTC. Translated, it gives CASNFTPTGYEQYF.